The source of this TCR beta chain is a study of T cell repertoires in cytomegalovirus infection. Turning to the study itself: It can be stated that public TCR beta signatures indicated CMV infection as well as a matching HLA type. Study-level findings and limits: Cumulative frequency of public TCR beta families picked out carriers of CMV plus the relevant HLA.

The germline V and J ends were trimmed by 3 bases and 2 bases, with 12 bases remaining between them. The CDR3 sequence is 15 residues long. This clonotype was seen more than once but under ten times. Its antigen is unknown. TCRdb fed the reads into MiXCR, producing one record per CDR3 protein. In the table there are approximately 140,000 distinct CDR3 sequences, approximately 24% of which are singletons. This TCR was sampled from a human donor in good health (CMV status not recorded). Some clones in this sample may be carry-over from other donors' samples. Material for sequencing was PBMCs, sequenced either directly or after in vitro stimulation (not recorded which). The rearrangement joins TRBV12-3 or TRBV12-4 to TRBJ2-3; the D gene is possibly TRBD2 (6 bases). In nucleotides, the CDR3 is TGTGCCAGCAGTTTGTATAGCGGAGACACAGATACGCAGTATTTT. Amino acids: CASSLYSGDTDTQYF.